Below, one T cell receptor (beta chain) is given with its context. Generated by immunoSEQ multiplex PCR, the TCRdb table keeps only in-frame clones and is missing some. The table lists hundreds of thousands of clones, roughly 80% of them singletons. This sample is drawn from a study of cytotoxic CD8 clonotypes in ibrutinib-treated CLL. V gave up 4 bases and J gave up 0 bases; unmatched junction bases: 14. This CDR3 is 20 amino acids long. Germline assignment: CDR1 MNHEY and CDR2 SMNVEV (reference sequence). This chain links TRBV27 with TRBJ2-3; 12 bases align to TRBD2. The sample in question was PBMCs, obtained before ibrutinib treatment. The clonotype comes from a human donor with chronic lymphocytic leukemia. This chain's CDR3 is CASSWGGPSGRAWSTDTQYF. In DNA, the CDR3 is TGTGCCAGCAGTTGGGGGGGCCCTAGCGGGAGGGCATGGAGCACAGATACGCAGTATTTT.